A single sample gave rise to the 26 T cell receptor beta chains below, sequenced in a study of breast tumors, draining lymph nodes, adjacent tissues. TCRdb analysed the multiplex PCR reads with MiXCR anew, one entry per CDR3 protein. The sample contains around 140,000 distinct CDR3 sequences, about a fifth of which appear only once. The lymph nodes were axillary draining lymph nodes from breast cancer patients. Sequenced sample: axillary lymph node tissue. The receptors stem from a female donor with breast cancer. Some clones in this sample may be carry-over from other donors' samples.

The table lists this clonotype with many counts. CDR3 region: CSARVAGGANEQFF. In DNA form, the CDR3 reads TGCAGTGCTCGCGTAGCGGGAGGGGCCAATGAGCAGTTCTTC. The chain recombines TRBV20-1 with TRBJ2-1; TRBD2 aligns across 11 bases. Unmatched junction bases numbered 6, after V lost 5 bases and J lost 6 bases. This CDR3 is built from 14 residues. CDR1 DFQATT and CDR2 SNEGSKA come from the germline V gene (reference sequence).

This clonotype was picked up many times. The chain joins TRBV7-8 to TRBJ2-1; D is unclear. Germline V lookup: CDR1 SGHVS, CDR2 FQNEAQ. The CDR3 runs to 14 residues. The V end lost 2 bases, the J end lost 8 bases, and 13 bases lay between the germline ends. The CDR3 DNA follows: TGTGCCAGCAGCTTATCTAACTTCCTTTATGAGCAGTTCTTC. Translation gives CASSLSNFLYEQFF.

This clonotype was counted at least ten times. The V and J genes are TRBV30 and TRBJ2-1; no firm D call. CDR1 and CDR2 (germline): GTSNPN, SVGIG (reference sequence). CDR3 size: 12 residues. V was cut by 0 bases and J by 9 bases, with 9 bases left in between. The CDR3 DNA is TGTGCCTGGAGTGTTGGGCTATTTGAGCAGTTCTTC. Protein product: CAWSVGLFEQFF.

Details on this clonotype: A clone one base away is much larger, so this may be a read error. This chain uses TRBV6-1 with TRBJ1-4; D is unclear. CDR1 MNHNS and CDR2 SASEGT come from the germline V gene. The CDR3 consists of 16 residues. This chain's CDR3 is CASRRVRGRTSEKLFF. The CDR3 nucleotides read TGTGCCAGCAGAAGAGTTCGGGGTAGGACTAGTGAAAAACTGTTTTTT.

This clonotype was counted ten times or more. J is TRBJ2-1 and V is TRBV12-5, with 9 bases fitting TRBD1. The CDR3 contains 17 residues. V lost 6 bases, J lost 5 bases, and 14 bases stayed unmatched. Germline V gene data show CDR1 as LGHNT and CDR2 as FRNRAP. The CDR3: CASGGSPGTGFHNEQFF. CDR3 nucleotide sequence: TGTGCTAGTGGAGGGTCCCCCGGGACAGGGTTCCACAATGAGCAGTTCTTC.

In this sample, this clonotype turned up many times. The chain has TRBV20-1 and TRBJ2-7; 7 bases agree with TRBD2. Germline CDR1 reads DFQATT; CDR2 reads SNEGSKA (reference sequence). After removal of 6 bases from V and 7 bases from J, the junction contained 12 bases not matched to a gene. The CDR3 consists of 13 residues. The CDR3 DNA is TGCAGTGCCTTAAGCGGGATGGTAGGGGAGCAGTACTTC. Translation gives CSALSGMVGEQYF.

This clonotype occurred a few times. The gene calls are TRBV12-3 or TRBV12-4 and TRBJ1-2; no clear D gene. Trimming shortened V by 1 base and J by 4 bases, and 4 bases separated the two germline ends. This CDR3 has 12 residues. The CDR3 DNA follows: TGTGCCAGCAGTTTAGAGGTCTATGGCTACACCTTC. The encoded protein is CASSLEVYGYTF.

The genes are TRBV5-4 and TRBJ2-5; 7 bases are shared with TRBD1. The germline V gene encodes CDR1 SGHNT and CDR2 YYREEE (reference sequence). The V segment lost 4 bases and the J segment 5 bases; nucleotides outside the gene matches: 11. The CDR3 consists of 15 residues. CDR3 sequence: CASSQARTGRETQYF. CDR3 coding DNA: TGTGCCAGCAGCCAAGCGAGGACAGGCCGGGAGACCCAGTACTTC.

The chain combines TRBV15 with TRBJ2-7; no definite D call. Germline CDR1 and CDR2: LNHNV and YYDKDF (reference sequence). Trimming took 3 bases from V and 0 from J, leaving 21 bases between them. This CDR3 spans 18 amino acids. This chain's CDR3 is CATSRDFPYAYDSYEQYF. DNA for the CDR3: TGTGCCACCAGCAGGGATTTCCCGTACGCCTATGACTCCTACGAGCAGTACTTC.

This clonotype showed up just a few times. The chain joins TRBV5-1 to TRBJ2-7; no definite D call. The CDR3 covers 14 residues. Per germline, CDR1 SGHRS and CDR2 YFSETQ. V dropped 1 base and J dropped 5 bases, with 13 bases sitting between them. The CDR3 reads CASSLTSFNDEQYF. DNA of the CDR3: TGCGCCAGCAGCTTGACATCCTTCAACGACGAGCAGTACTTC. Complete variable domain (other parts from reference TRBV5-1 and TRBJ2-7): KAGVTQTPRYLIKTRGQQVTLSCSPISGHRSVSWYQQTPGQGLQFLFEYFSETQRNKGNFPGRFSGRQFSNSRSEMNVSTLELGDSALYLCASSLTSFNDEQYFGPGTRLTVT.

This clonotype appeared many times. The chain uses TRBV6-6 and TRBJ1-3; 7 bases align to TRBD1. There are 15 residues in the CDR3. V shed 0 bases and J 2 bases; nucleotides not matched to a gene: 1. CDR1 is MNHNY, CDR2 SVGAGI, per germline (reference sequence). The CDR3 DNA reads TGTGCCAGCAGTTACTCCGACAGGGCTGGAAACACCATATATTTT. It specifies CASSYSDRAGNTIYF.

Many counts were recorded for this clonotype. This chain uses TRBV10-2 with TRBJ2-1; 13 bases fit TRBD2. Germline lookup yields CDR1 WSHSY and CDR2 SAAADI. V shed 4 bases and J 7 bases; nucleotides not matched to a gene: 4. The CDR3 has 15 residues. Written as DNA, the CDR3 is TGCGCCAGCAGTGGGGGGACTAGCGGGGCGAATGAGCAGTTCTTC. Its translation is CASSGGTSGANEQFF.

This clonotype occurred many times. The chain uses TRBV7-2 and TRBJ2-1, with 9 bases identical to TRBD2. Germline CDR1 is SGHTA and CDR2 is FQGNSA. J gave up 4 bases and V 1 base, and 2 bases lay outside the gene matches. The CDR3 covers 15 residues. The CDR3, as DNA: TGTGCCAGCAGCTTAGGGACTAGCGTTTACAATGAGCAGTTCTTC. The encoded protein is CASSLGTSVYNEQFF.

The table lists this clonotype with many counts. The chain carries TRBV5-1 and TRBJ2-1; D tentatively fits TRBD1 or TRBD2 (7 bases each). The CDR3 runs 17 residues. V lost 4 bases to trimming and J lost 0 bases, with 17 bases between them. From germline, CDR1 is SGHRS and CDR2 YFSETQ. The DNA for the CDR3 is TGCGCCAGCAGCGGCAGGGGGGGCGCAGGCTCCTACAATGAGCAGTTCTTC. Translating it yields CASSGRGGAGSYNEQFF.

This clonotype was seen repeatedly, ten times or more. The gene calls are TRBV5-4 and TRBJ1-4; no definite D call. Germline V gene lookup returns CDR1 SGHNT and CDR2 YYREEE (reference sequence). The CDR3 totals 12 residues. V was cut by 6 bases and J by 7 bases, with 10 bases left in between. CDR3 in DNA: TGTGCCAGCAACGGGCCCGGTGAAAAACTGTTTTTT. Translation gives CASNGPGEKLFF. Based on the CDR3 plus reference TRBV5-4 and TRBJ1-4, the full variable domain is ETGVTQSPTHLIKTRGQQVTLRCSSQSGHNTVSWYQQALGQGPQFIFQYYREEENGRGNFPPRFSGLQFPNYSSELNVNALELDDSALYLCASNGPGEKLFFGSGTQLSVL.

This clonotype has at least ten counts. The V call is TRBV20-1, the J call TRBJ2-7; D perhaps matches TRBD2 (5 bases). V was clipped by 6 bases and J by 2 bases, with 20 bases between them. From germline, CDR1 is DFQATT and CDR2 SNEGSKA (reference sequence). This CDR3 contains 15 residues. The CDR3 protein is CSANPTSGKTYEQYF. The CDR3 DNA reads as TGCAGTGCCAACCCAACCTCGGGGAAAACCTACGAGCAGTACTTC.

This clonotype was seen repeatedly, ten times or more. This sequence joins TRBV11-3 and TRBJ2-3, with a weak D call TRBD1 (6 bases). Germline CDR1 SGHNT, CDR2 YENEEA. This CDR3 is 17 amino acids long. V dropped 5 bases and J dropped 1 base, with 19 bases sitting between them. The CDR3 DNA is TGTGCCAGCAGCAAACCTACAGGGCTGTCGGGCACAGATACGCAGTATTTT. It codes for CASSKPTGLSGTDTQYF.

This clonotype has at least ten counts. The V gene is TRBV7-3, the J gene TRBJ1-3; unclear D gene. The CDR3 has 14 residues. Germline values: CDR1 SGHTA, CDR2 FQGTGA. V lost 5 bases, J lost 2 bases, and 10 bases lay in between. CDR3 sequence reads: CASSPDPAGNTIYF. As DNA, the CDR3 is TGTGCCAGCAGCCCTGACCCTGCTGGAAACACCATATATTTT.

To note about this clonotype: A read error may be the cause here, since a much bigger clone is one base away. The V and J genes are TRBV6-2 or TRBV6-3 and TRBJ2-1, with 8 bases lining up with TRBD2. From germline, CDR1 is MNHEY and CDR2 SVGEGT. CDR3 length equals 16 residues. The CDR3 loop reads CASSKLAGGFYSEQFF. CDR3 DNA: TGTGCCAGCAGTAAACTGGCGGGGGGCTTCTACAGTGAGCAGTTCTTC.

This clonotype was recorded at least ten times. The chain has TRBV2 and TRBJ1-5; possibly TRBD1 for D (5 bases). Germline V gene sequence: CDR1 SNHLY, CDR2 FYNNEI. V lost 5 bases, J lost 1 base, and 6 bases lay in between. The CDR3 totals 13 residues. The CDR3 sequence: CASSWDSNQPQHF. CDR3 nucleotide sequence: TGTGCCAGCAGTTGGGACAGCAATCAGCCCCAGCATTTT.

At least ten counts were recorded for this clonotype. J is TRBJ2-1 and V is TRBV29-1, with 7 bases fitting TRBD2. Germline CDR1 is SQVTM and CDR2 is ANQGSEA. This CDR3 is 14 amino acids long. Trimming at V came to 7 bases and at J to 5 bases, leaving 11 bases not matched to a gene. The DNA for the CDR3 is TGCAGCGCAGACGTAGCGGGCGTAGACAATGAGCAGTTCTTC. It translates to CSADVAGVDNEQFF.

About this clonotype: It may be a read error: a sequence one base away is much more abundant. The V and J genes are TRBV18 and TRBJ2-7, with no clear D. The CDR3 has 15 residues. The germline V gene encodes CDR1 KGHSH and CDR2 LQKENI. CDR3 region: CAGSQNRALLYEQYF. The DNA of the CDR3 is TGTGCCGGCTCACAGAACCGGGCACTCCTCTACGAGCAGTACTTC.

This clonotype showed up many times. The CDR3 DNA sequence: TGTGCCAGCAGGCGGACAGGGATAGGCTACGAGCAGTACTTC. Encoded protein: CASRRTGIGYEQYF. V is TRBV6-6 and J is TRBJ2-7, with 8 bases identical to TRBD1. The V segment lost 6 bases and the J segment 3 bases; nucleotides outside the gene matches: 7. Per germline, CDR1 MNHNY and CDR2 SVGAGI (reference sequence). This CDR3 spans 14 amino acids.

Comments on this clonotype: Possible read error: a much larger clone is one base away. This CDR3 reads CASSLRGLDTGEPFF. The CDR3 bases are TGCGCCAGCAGCTTGAGGGGTTTGGACACCGGGGAGCCGTTTTTT. The rearrangement uses TRBV5-1 and TRBJ2-2, with D perhaps given as TRBD1 or TRBD2 (5 bases each). CDR3 length equals 15 residues. Germline values: CDR1 SGHRS, CDR2 YFSETQ.

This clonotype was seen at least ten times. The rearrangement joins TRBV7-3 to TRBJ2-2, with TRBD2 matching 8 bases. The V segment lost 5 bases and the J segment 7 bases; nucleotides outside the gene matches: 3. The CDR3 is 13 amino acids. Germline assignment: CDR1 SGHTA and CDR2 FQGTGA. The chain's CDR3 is CASSPAGDGELFF. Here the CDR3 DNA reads TGTGCCAGCAGCCCAGCGGGAGACGGGGAGCTGTTTTTT.

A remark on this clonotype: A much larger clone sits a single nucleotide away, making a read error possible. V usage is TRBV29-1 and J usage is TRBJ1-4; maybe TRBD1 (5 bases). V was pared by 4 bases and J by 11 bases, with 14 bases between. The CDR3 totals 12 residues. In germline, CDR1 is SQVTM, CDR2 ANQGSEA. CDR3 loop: CSVGGRADKLFF. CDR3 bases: TGCAGCGTTGGGGGCAGGGCAGATAAACTGTTTTTT.